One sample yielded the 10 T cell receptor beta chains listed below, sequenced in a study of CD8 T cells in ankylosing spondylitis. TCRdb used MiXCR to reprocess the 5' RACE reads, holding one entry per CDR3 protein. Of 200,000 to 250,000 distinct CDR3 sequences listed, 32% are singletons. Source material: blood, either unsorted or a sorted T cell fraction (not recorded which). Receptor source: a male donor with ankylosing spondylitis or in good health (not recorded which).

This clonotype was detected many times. The CDR3 coding sequence is TGCAGCGTGAGGAACAACAGGGGCACAGATACGCAGTATTTT. Protein sequence: CSVRNNRGTDTQYF. The chain joins TRBV29-1 to TRBJ2-3; a possible D gene is TRBD1 (6 bases). Trimming cost V 6 bases and J 1 base, with 14 bases left between them. The CDR3 contains 14 residues. Germline V gives CDR1 SQVTM, CDR2 ANQGSEA.

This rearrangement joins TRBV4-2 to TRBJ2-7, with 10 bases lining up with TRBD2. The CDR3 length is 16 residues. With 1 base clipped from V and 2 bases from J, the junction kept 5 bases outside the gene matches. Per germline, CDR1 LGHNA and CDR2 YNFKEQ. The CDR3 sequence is CASSQGISGGTYEQYF. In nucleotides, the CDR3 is TGTGCCAGCAGCCAAGGGATTAGCGGGGGGACCTACGAGCAGTACTTC.

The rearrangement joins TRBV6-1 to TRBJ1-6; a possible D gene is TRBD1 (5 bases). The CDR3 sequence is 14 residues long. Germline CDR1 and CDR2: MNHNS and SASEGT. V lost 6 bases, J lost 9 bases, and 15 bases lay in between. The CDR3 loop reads CASRIVGLSSPLHF. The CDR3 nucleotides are TGTGCCAGCAGGATAGTGGGACTCTCTTCACCCCTCCACTTT.

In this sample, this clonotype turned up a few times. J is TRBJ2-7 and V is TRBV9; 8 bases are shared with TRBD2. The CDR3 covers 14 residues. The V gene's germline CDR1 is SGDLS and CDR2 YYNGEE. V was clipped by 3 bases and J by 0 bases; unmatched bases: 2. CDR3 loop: CASSGGLASYEQYF. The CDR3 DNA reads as TGTGCCAGCAGCGGCGGACTAGCCTCCTACGAGCAGTACTTC. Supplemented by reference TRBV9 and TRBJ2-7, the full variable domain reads DSGVTQTPKHLITATGQRVTLRCSPRSGDLSVYWYQQSLDQGLQFLIQYYNGEERAKGNILERFSAQQFPDLHSELNLSSLELGDSALYFCASSGGLASYEQYFGPGTRLTVT.

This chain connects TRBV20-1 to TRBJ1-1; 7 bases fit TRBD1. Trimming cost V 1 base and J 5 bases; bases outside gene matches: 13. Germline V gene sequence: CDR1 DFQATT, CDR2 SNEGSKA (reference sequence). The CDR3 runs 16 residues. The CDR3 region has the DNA TGCAGTGCTAGAGCCCCCCGACGACAGGGTGGAACTGAAGCTTTCTTT. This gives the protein CSARAPRRQGGTEAFF.

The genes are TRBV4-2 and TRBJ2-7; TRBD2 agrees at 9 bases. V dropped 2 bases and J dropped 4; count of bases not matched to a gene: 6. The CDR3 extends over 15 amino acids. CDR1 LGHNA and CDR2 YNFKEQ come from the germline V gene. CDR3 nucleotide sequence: TGTGCCAGCAGCCAACTCGCGAGCGGGGGGTACGAGCAGTACTTC. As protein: CASSQLASGGYEQYF.

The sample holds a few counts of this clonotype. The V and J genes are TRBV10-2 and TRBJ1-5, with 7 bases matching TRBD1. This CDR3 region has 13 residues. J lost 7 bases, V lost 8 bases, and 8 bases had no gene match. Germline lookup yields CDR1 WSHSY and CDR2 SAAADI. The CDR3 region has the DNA TGCGCCAGCGGGGTGGGAGGGGGCCAGCCCCAGCATTTT. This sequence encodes CASGVGGGQPQHF.

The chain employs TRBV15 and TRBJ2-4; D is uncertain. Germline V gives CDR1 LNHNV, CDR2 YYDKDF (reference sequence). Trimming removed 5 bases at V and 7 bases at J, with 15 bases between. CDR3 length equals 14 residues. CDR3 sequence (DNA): TGTGCCACCAGCCAAAAAAGGGTGGGGAACATTCAGTACTTC. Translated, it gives CATSQKRVGNIQYF. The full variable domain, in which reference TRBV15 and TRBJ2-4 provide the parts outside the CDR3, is DAMVIQNPRYQVTQFGKPVTLSCSQTLNHNVMYWYQQKSSQAPKLLFHYYDKDFNNEADTPDNFQSRRPNTSFCFLDIRSPGLGDTAMYLCATSQKRVGNIQYFGAGTRLSVL.

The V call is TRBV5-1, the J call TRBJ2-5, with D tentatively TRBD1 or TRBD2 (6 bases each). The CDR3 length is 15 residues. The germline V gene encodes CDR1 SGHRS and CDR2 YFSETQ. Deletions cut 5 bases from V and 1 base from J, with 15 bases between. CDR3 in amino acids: CASSPGGRRQETQYF. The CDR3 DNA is TGCGCCAGCAGTCCTGGGGGGCGCCGCCAAGAGACCCAGTACTTC.

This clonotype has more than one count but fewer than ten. The chain's CDR3 is CASSLWAGASYEQYF. CDR3 DNA sequence: TGTGCCAGCAGTTTATGGGCGGGGGCCTCCTACGAGCAGTACTTC. The rearrangement uses TRBV12-3 or TRBV12-4 and TRBJ2-7; D is possibly TRBD2 (7 bases). Trimming shortened V by 2 bases and J by 0 bases, and 11 bases separated the two germline ends. CDR3 length: 15 residues.